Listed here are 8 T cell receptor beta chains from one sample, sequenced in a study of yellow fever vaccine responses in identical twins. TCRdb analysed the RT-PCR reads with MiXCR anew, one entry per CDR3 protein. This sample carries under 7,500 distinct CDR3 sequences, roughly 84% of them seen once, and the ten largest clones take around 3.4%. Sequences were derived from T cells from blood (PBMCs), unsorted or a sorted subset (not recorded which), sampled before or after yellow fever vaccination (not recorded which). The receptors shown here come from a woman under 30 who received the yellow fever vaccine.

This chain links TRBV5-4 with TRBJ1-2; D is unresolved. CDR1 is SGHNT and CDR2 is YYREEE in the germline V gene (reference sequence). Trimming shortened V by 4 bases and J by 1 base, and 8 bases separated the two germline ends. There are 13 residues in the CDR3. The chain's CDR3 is CASSGSVNYGYTF. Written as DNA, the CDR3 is TGTGCCAGCAGCGGCTCCGTTAACTATGGCTACACCTTC.

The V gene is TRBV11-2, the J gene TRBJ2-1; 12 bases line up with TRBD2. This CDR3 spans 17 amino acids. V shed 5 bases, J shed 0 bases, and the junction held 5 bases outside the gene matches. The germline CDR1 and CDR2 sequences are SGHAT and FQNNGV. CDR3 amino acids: CASSPGTSGYSYNEQFF. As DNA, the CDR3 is TGTGCCAGCAGCCCGGGGACTAGCGGGTACTCCTACAATGAGCAGTTCTTC. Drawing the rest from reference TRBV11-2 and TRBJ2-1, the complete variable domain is EAGVAQSPRYKIIEKRQSVAFWCNPISGHATLYWYQQILGQGPKLLIQFQNNGVVDDSQLPKDRFSAERLKGVDSTLKIQPAKLEDSAVYLCASSPGTSGYSYNEQFFGPGTRLTVL.

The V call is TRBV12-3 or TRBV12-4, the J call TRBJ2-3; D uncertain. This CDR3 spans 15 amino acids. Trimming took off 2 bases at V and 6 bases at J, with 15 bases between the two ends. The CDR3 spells CASSLKTASGDTQYF. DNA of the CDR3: TGTGCCAGCAGTTTAAAAACGGCCTCGGGTGATACGCAGTATTTT.

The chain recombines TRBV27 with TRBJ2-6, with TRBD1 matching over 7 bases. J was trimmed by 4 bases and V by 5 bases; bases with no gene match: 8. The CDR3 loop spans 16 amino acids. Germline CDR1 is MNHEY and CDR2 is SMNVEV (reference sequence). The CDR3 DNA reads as TGTGCCAGCAGTGGAGAGACAGGGTTCGGGGCCAACGTCCTGACTTTC. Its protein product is CASSGETGFGANVLTF.

The CDR3 loop reads CASSEGYGNTEAFF. The CDR3 DNA follows: TGCGCCAGCAGTGAAGGTTACGGGAACACTGAAGCTTTCTTT. The rearrangement joins TRBV10-1 to TRBJ1-1; D gene ambiguous. Germline loops: CDR1 WNHNN, CDR2 SYGVQD (reference sequence). Trimming pared 3 bases from V and 1 base from J, leaving 9 bases between. This CDR3 comprises 14 residues.

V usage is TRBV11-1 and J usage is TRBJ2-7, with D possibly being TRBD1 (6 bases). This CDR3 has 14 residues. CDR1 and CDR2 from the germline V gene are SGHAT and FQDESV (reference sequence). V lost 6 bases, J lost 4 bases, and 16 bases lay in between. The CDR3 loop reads CASRKTGRVYEQYF. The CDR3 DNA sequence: TGTGCCAGCAGAAAAACAGGGAGAGTGTACGAGCAGTACTTC.

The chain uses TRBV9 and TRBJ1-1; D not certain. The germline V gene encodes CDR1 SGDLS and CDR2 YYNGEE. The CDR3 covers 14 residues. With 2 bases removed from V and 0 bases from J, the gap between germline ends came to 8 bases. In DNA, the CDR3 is TGTGCCAGCAGCGTCACATACATGAACACTGAAGCTTTCTTT. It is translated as CASSVTYMNTEAFF.

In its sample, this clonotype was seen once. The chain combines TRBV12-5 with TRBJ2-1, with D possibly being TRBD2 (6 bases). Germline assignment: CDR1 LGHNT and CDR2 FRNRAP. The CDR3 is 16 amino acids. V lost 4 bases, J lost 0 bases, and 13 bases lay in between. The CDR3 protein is CASGSARGSSYNEQFF. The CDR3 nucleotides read TGTGCTAGTGGTTCAGCCCGGGGGAGCTCCTACAATGAGCAGTTCTTC.